Presented here are 16 T cell receptor beta chains from one specimen sequenced in a study of CD8 T cells in ankylosing spondylitis. Whole-study results and caveats: Characteristic, it appeared, of ankylosing spondylitis blood was a TCR beta motif of about eight highly homologous variants.

These TCRs' antigens remain unknown. MiXCR was run by TCRdb on the 5' RACE reads, yielding one entry per CDR3 protein. The data show fewer than 400,000 distinct CDR3 sequences, around 22% seen once. Sample: blood, either unsorted or a sorted T cell fraction (not recorded which). These receptors all stem from a male donor with ankylosing spondylitis.

J is TRBJ2-7 and V is TRBV28; D tentatively reads TRBD1 or TRBD2 (5 bases each). The CDR3 covers 14 residues. Germline V gives CDR1 MDHEN, CDR2 SYDVKM. Trimming removed 2 bases at V and 2 bases at J, with 10 bases between. CDR3 in DNA: TGTGCCAGCAGTTTAGGGGGAGCGCCCTACGAGCAGTACTTC. The encoded protein is CASSLGGAPYEQYF.

This clonotype was seen more than once but under ten times. This chain links TRBV4-3 with TRBJ2-3, with D perhaps TRBD1 (6 bases). Germline V CDR1 and CDR2: LGHNA, YSLEER. The CDR3 spans 15 residues. Trimming pared 4 bases from V and 4 bases from J, leaving 15 bases between. The CDR3 loop reads CASSPSGTPPDTQYF. Here the CDR3 DNA reads TGCGCCAGCAGCCCGAGTGGGACACCGCCAGATACGCAGTATTTT.

The chain employs TRBV6-2 or TRBV6-3 and TRBJ1-5, with 8 nucleotides matching TRBD1. The CDR3 spans 14 residues. The germline CDR1 and CDR2 sequences are MNHEY and SVGEGT. After removal of 4 bases from V and 3 bases from J, the junction contained 2 bases not matched to a gene. CDR3 sequence reads: CASSWTGNNQPQHF. CDR3 bases: TGTGCCAGCAGTTGGACAGGGAACAATCAGCCCCAGCATTTT.

CDR3 in amino acids: CASTLGGAEAFF. In DNA, the CDR3 is TGTGCCAGCACGCTTGGGGGGGCTGAAGCTTTCTTT. The V and J genes are TRBV12-3 or TRBV12-4 and TRBJ1-1; maybe TRBD1 (5 bases). The V end was cut by 7 bases, the J end by 6 bases, with 12 bases between. This CDR3 has 12 residues.

This clonotype has a handful of counts. The V gene is TRBV3-1, the J gene TRBJ1-4, with D perhaps matching TRBD1 (5 bases). Germline assignment: CDR1 LGHDT and CDR2 YNNKEL (reference sequence). V dropped 0 bases and J dropped 9 bases, with 14 bases sitting between them. The CDR3 is made up of 15 amino acids. The CDR3: CASSQDWDQGQKLFF. The CDR3 DNA reads as TGTGCCAGCAGCCAAGACTGGGACCAGGGTCAAAAACTGTTTTTT.

This clonotype showed up just a few times. The chain carries TRBV6-5 and TRBJ1-4, with 7 bases aligning to TRBD1. The CDR3 totals 16 residues. Germline V gene data show CDR1 as MNHEY and CDR2 as SVGAGI. Unmatched junction bases numbered 9, after V lost 0 bases and J lost 8 bases. The CDR3 DNA follows: TGTGCCAGCAGTTACTCGCCGGGACAGAAGAGGGAAAAACTGTTTTTT. Encoded protein: CASSYSPGQKREKLFF.

V and J are TRBV12-3 or TRBV12-4 and TRBJ2-2; TRBD2 matches 11 bases. The CDR3 sequence is 15 residues long. With V trimmed by 6 bases and J by 7 bases, 7 bases remained unmatched. CDR3 sequence (DNA): TGTGCCAGCAGAACTAGCGGGAGAGCTATCGGGGAGCTGTTTTTT. Translation gives CASRTSGRAIGELFF.

V and J are TRBV6-1 and TRBJ2-5; 10 nucleotides match TRBD1. J was trimmed by 9 bases and V by 1 base; bases with no gene match: 17. CDR1 MNHNS and CDR2 SASEGT come from the germline V gene. The CDR3 loop spans 18 amino acids. The CDR3: CASSEGRTGGGGRESQYF. In DNA, the CDR3 is TGTGCCAGCAGTGAAGGCCGGACAGGGGGTGGAGGGCGTGAGTCCCAGTACTTC.

A few counts support this clonotype. This rearrangement joins TRBV11-2 to TRBJ1-2; tentative D call: TRBD1 (6 bases). The CDR3 is 14 amino acids. Germline CDR1 reads SGHAT; CDR2 reads FQNNGV. Trimming took off 5 bases at V and 6 bases at J, with 16 bases between the two ends. CDR3 in DNA: TGTGCCAGCAGCGATACAGGGTACACGGATGGCTACACCTTC. As protein: CASSDTGYTDGYTF.

This clonotype showed up many times. The V and J genes are TRBV29-1 and TRBJ2-1; D uncertain. V shed 4 bases and J shed 6 bases, with 16 bases lying between them. The CDR3 spans 14 residues. Germline CDR1 is SQVTM and CDR2 is ANQGSEA. The CDR3 loop reads CSVGMKGLINEQFF. CDR3 DNA sequence: TGCAGCGTTGGAATGAAGGGTCTAATCAATGAGCAGTTCTTC.

The J gene is TRBJ2-5, the V gene TRBV18, with 8 bases matching TRBD2. Germline CDR1 and CDR2: KGHSH and LQKENI. V was clipped by 4 bases and J by 5 bases; unmatched bases: 6. This CDR3 comprises 14 residues. The CDR3 protein is CASSQAGEGETQYF. CDR3 in DNA: TGTGCCAGCTCACAAGCGGGAGAAGGCGAGACCCAGTACTTC.

The chain uses TRBV28 and TRBJ2-2; D remains unclear. Trimming stripped 6 bases from V and 7 bases from J, with 3 bases between. The V gene's germline CDR1 is MDHEN and CDR2 SYDVKM. The CDR3 extends over 10 amino acids. The chain's CDR3 is CASRDGELFF. In DNA form, the CDR3 reads TGTGCCAGCAGGGACGGGGAGCTGTTTTTT.

This sequence joins TRBV18 and TRBJ2-1; 9 bases map to TRBD1. CDR3 size: 15 residues. Germline V gives CDR1 KGHSH, CDR2 LQKENI. After removal of 6 bases from V and 5 bases from J, the junction contained 8 bases not matched to a gene. Written as DNA, the CDR3 is TGTGCCAGCTCCCCCGGGACAGGGTACAACAATGAGCAGTTCTTC. Its translation is CASSPGTGYNNEQFF.

CDR3 nucleotides: TGTGCCAGCAGCGTAACTTGGCGAAACACCATATATTTT. This codes for CASSVTWRNTIYF. This chain connects TRBV9 to TRBJ1-3; D uncertain. Trimming stripped 1 base from V and 5 bases from J, with 7 bases between. There are 13 residues in the CDR3. The V gene's germline CDR1 is SGDLS and CDR2 YYNGEE.

Only a few counts were recorded for this clonotype. The chain recombines TRBV7-9 with TRBJ1-1, with no clear D. Germline CDR1 reads SEHNR; CDR2 reads FQNEAQ (reference sequence). CDR3 size: 14 residues. V was shortened by 1 base and J by 1 base, with 7 bases between the two germline ends. The CDR3 bases are TGTGCCAGCAGCTTAGTCCAGGCGAACACTGAAGCTTTCTTT. It specifies CASSLVQANTEAFF.

The chain employs TRBV12-5 and TRBJ2-3, with D perhaps matching TRBD2 (6 bases). The CDR3 length is 14 residues. The ends were cut back, 4 bases at V and 3 bases at J, with 11 bases in the middle. Germline CDR1 is LGHNT and CDR2 is FRNRAP. CDR3: CASGYPGTTDTQYF. As DNA, the CDR3 is TGTGCTAGTGGTTATCCCGGGACTACAGATACGCAGTATTTT.